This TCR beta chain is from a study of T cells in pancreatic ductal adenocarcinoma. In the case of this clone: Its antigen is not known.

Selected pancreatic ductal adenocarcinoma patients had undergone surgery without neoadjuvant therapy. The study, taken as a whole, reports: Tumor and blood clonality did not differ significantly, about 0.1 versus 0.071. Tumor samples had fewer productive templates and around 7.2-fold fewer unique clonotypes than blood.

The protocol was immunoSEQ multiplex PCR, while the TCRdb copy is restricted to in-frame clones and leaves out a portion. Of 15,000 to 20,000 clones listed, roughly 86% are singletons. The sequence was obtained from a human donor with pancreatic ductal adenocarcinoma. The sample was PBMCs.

DNA for the CDR3: TGCGCCAGCAGCTTGGATCGGACAGGGGACGAGCAGTACTTC. Translated: CASSLDRTGDEQYF. The chain is built from TRBV5-1 and TRBJ2-7; 9 bases fit TRBD1. The CDR3 has 14 residues. Germline CDR1 SGHRS, CDR2 YFSETQ. Trimming cost V 0 bases and J 5 bases; bases outside gene matches: 3.